This TCR beta chain was sequenced in a study of spatial heterogeneity in lung cancer. Study context: The authors sequenced available follow-up PBMC samples, taken a median of roughly 2 years after resection. General study results and limits: Detection of ubiquitous tumor TCRs in blood was higher at resection than follow-up.

Each CDR3 protein is one row after TCRdb ran MiXCR on the 5' RACE reads. Here the sample spans around 10,000 distinct CDR3 sequences, 20% to 25% being singletons. CDR1 MNHEY and CDR2 SMNVEV come from the germline V gene (reference sequence). This CDR3 is 13 amino acids long. V was clipped by 2 bases and J by 8 bases, with 10 bases between them. This clonotype was detected ten times or more. Its antigen is unidentified. Time point described: blood at routine non-recurrence follow-up after resection. The sequence was collected from a male donor with early-stage non-small cell lung cancer. The chain combines TRBV27 with TRBJ2-1, with D tentatively TRBD1 (5 bases). The sequencing here drew on PBMCs, taken at follow-up. The CDR3 coding sequence is TGTGCCAGCAGTTTAGATCTAGGGGATGAGCAGTTCTTC. This gives the protein CASSLDLGDEQFF.